Shown below are 15 T cell receptor beta chains from a single sample sequenced in a study of shared clonotypes between healthy human individuals (dated by TCRdb to the early 2020s). The method was the immunoSEQ multiplex PCR assay. TCRdb stores this immuneACCESS table with in-frame sequences only. Part of the clones is absent; in the studies checked, under half of the shortfall reflects unresolved V genes, and no reason is known for the rest. Across this sample there are about 980,000 clones, with approximately 80% seen only once. Jointly, the top ten make up around 1.4% of the sample. The sequenced material came from memory CD4+ T cells sorted from blood. The cell subset or site label, as the study defines it: CD45RA-negative fraction. The source of these receptors is a man aged 18 to 29 in good health.

In its sample, this clone was seen once. In DNA, the CDR3 is TGCGCCAGCAGCTTCGGGACTATTGTCAATGAGCAGTTCTTC. It translates to CASSFGTIVNEQFF. V usage is TRBV5-1 and J usage is TRBJ2-1; TRBD2 matches at 7 bases. The CDR3 length is 14 residues. The ends lost 2 bases at V and 6 bases at J; junction bases unmatched: 5. Germline V gives CDR1 SGHRS, CDR2 YFSETQ.

Concerning this clone: A read error may be the cause here, since a much bigger clone is one base away. CDR3 sequence reads: CASSSPRQGARGYTF. The DNA for the CDR3 is TGTGCCAGCAGTTCCCCTAGACAGGGGGCGCGTGGCTACACCTTC. The genes are TRBV6-5 and TRBJ1-2; 10 nucleotides agree with TRBD1. The length of the CDR3 is 15 residues. Germline assignment: CDR1 MNHEY and CDR2 SVGAGI. V was pared by 4 bases and J by 7 bases, with 9 bases of the junction left unmatched.

The rearrangement joins TRBV9 to TRBJ1-2; maybe TRBD1 (5 bases). The V end lost 3 bases, the J end lost 1 base, and 16 bases lay between the germline ends. Germline CDR1 is SGDLS and CDR2 is YYNGEE. CDR3 length: 16 amino acids. CDR3 in amino acids: CASSARAGIGNYGYTF. CDR3 nucleotide sequence: TGTGCCAGCAGCGCTAGAGCAGGGATCGGTAACTATGGCTACACCTTC.

This clone occurred a few times. The rearrangement joins TRBV19 to TRBJ2-7, with D perhaps matching TRBD1 (5 bases). CDR1 and CDR2 from the germline V gene are LNHDA and SQIVND (reference sequence). The ends were cut back, 5 bases at V and 2 bases at J, with 13 bases in the middle. The CDR3 consists of 14 residues. CDR3 sequence: CASSLTGYTYEQYF. DNA for the CDR3: TGTGCCAGTAGTCTAACAGGTTATACCTACGAGCAGTACTTC.

The chain uses TRBV30 and TRBJ1-4; TRBD1 matches 10 bases. The V gene end was trimmed by 3 bases and the J gene end by 8 bases; junction bases not matched to a gene: 3. Looked up from germline, CDR1 is GTSNPN and CDR2 is SVGIG (reference sequence). This CDR3 region has 13 residues. The CDR3 coding sequence is TGTGCCTGGAGAGGACAGGGGGGGGAAAAACTGTTTTTT. It encodes CAWRGQGGEKLFF.

The chain links TRBV5-1 to TRBJ2-7; 7 bases line up with TRBD2. The V and J ends lost 2 bases and 5 bases, in that order; junction bases with no gene match: 13. CDR1 and CDR2 (germline): SGHRS, YFSETQ. There are 16 residues in the CDR3. The CDR3 here is CASSLDSSGSVHEQYF. CDR3 coding DNA: TGCGCCAGCAGCTTAGATTCTAGCGGCTCGGTACACGAGCAGTACTTC.

The chain combines TRBV2 with TRBJ1-1; D call uncertain. CDR1 is SNHLY and CDR2 is FYNNEI in the germline V gene. This CDR3 contains 14 residues. The V end lost 2 bases, the J end lost 5 bases, and 12 bases lay between the germline ends. CDR3 sequence reads: CASSERVEETEAFF. The CDR3 bases are TGTGCCAGCAGTGAAAGGGTAGAGGAGACTGAAGCTTTCTTT. Combining the CDR3 with reference TRBV2 and TRBJ1-1 gives the whole variable domain EPEVTQTPSHQVTQMGQEVILRCVPISNHLYFYWYRQILGQKVEFLVSFYNNEISEKSEIFDDQFSVERPDGSNFTLKIRSTKLEDSAMYFCASSERVEETEAFFGQGTRLTVV.

On this clone: This sample also contains other DNA sequences that code for the same CDR3. The chain couples TRBV11-2 to TRBJ2-7, with TRBD2 matching over 10 bases. This CDR3 comprises 15 residues. The germline V gene has CDR1 SGHAT and CDR2 FQNNGV. V dropped 1 base and J dropped 4; count of bases not matched to a gene: 4. The CDR3 reads CASSLVASGSYEQYF. The CDR3 region has the DNA TGTGCCAGCAGCTTAGTTGCTAGCGGGAGTTACGAGCAGTACTTC.

V gene TRBV9 combines with J gene TRBJ1-6; possible D gene TRBD1, 5 bases. The CDR3 covers 14 residues. Germline V gene data show CDR1 as SGDLS and CDR2 as YYNGEE. V lost 1 base and J 6 bases, leaving 8 bases between the germline ends. CDR3 sequence reads: CASSVSQGNSPLHF. DNA of the CDR3: TGTGCCAGCAGCGTATCCCAGGGTAATTCACCCCTCCACTTT. The variable domain in full, completed from reference TRBV9 and TRBJ1-6, reads DSGVTQTPKHLITATGQRVTLRCSPRSGDLSVYWYQQSLDQGLQFLIQYYNGEERAKGNILERFSAQQFPDLHSELNLSSLELGDSALYFCASSVSQGNSPLHFGNGTRLTVT.

J is TRBJ1-3 and V is TRBV6-5, with D unresolved. Germline loops: CDR1 MNHEY, CDR2 SVGAGI. The CDR3 spans 12 residues. V lost 7 bases, J lost 4 bases, and 8 bases lay in between. The CDR3 DNA is TGTGCCAGCACTGCGGACGGAAACACCATATATTTT. Its protein is CASTADGNTIYF.

A note on this clone: A far larger clone is one base from this, pointing to a likely read error. V is TRBV11-3 and J is TRBJ2-3, with 7 bases lining up with TRBD2. CDR1 and CDR2 (germline): SGHNT, YENEEA. The CDR3 covers 14 residues. V was pared by 5 bases and J by 0 bases, with 2 bases of the junction left unmatched. CDR3 loop: CASSGGGSTDTQYF. CDR3 in DNA: TGTGCCAGCAGCGGCGGGGGTAGCACAGATACGCAGTATTTT.

The chain couples TRBV5-4 to TRBJ2-2, with 10 bases that match TRBD2. The germline gives CDR1 SGHNT, CDR2 YYREEE (reference sequence). V lost 3 bases to trimming and J lost 7 bases; unmatched junction nucleotides: 12. CDR3 length equals 17 residues. CDR3 sequence: CASSSIAGGVPGGELFF. CDR3 coding DNA: TGTGCCAGCAGCTCCATAGCGGGGGGCGTCCCGGGCGGGGAGCTGTTTTTT. Together with reference TRBV5-4 and TRBJ2-2, the CDR3 gives the full variable domain: ETGVTQSPTHLIKTRGQQVTLRCSSQSGHNTVSWYQQALGQGPQFIFQYYREEENGRGNFPPRFSGLQFPNYSSELNVNALELDDSALYLCASSSIAGGVPGGELFFGEGSRLTVL.

The CDR3 reads CATSRRYNEQFF. The CDR3 coding sequence is TGTGCCACCAGCAGACGGTACAATGAGCAGTTCTTC. The gene calls are TRBV15 and TRBJ2-1; D not resolved. This CDR3 comprises 12 residues. The V end lost 2 bases, the J end lost 4 bases, and 3 bases lay between the germline ends. Germline V lookup: CDR1 LNHNV, CDR2 YYDKDF (reference sequence). Using reference TRBV15 and TRBJ2-1 for the parts outside the CDR3, the full variable domain is DAMVIQNPRYQVTQFGKPVTLSCSQTLNHNVMYWYQQKSSQAPKLLFHYYDKDFNNEADTPDNFQSRRPNTSFCFLDIRSPGLGDTAMYLCATSRRYNEQFFGPGTRLTVL.

The V gene is TRBV19, the J gene TRBJ2-7; 7 nucleotides match TRBD1. Unmatched junction bases numbered 13, after V lost 5 bases and J lost 9 bases. In germline, CDR1 is LNHDA, CDR2 SQIVND (reference sequence). There are 14 residues in the CDR3. Here the CDR3 reads CASSPGTGALGQYF. CDR3 bases: TGTGCCAGTAGTCCCGGAACAGGGGCATTGGGGCAGTACTTC. Looking up the rest from reference TRBV19 and TRBJ2-7 gives the full variable domain: DGGITQSPKYLFRKEGQNVTLSCEQNLNHDAMYWYRQDPGQGLRLIYYSQIVNDFQKGDIAEGYSVSREKKESFPLTVTSAQKNPTAFYLCASSPGTGALGQYFGPGTRLTVT.

The rearrangement joins TRBV20-1 to TRBJ2-5; no definite D call. Trimming removed 4 bases at V and 1 base at J, with 4 bases between. CDR1 is DFQATT and CDR2 is SNEGSKA in the germline V gene (reference sequence). The CDR3 runs 11 residues. CDR3 in DNA: TGCAGTGCTAAGCGCCAAGAGACCCAGTACTTC. Its translation: CSAKRQETQYF.